One TCR beta chain is described in this entry. Its antigen is as yet unknown. This CDR3 is 13 amino acids long. Per germline, CDR1 SNHLY and CDR2 FYNNEI. The V segment lost 2 bases and the J segment 3 bases; nucleotides outside the gene matches: 0. Sequencing was performed with immunoSEQ multiplex PCR; in TCRdb, only in-frame clones are kept and a portion is missing. The sample holds over 150,000 clones, roughly 92% seen once. The cohort excluded patients with autoimmune disease history or systemic immunosuppression. These data come from a study of OX40 agonist ivuxolimab in advanced cancers. Findings and caveats of the study: At 0.1 to 3.0 mg/kg, clonal expansion of CD4+ and CD8+ blood T cells had occurred by week 6.

This TCR was recovered from an adult with an advanced solid tumor such as melanoma, head and neck, liver or kidney cancer. The chain carries TRBV2 and TRBJ2-5; 7 bases match TRBD2. Material: CD4+ or CD8+ T cells sorted from blood, obtained in a trial of the OX40 agonist ivuxolimab. CDR3 sequence: CASSELAEETQYF. CDR3 DNA sequence: TGTGCCAGCAGTGAACTAGCGGAAGAGACCCAGTACTTC.